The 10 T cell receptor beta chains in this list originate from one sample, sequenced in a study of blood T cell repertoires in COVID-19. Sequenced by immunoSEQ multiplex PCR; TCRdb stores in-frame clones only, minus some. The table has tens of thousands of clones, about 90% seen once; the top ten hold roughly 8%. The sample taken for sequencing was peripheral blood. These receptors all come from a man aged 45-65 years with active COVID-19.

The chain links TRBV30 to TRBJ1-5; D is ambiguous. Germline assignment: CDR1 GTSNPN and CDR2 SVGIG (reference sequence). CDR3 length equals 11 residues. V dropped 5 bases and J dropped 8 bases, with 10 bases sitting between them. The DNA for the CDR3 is TGTGCCTGGGGAGCCGGGGAGCCCCAGCATTTT. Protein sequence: CAWGAGEPQHF.

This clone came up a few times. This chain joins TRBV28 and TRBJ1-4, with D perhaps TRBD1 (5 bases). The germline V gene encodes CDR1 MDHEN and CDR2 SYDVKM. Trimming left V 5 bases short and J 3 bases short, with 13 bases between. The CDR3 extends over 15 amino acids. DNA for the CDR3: TGTGCCAGCAGTCTCCGGGGGGGGGCTAATGAAAAACTGTTTTTT. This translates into CASSLRGGANEKLFF.

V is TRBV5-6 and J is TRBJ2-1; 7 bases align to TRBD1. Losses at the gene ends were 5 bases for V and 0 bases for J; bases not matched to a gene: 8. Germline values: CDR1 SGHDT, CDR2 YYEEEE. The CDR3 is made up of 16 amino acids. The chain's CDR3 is CASSYRGLSSYNEQFF. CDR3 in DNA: TGTGCCAGCAGTTACAGGGGCTTAAGCTCCTACAATGAGCAGTTCTTC.

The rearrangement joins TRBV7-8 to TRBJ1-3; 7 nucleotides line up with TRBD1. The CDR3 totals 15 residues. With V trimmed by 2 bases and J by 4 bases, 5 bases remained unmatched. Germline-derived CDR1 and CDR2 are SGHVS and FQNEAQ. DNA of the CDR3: TGTGCCAGCAGCTTACGACAGGGCCCGGGAAACACCATATATTTT. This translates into CASSLRQGPGNTIYF.

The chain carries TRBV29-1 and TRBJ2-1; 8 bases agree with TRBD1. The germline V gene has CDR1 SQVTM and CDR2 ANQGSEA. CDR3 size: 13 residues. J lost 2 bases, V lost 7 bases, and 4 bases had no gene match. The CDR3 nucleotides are TGCAGCGCCCAGGGACAGGCCTACAATGAGCAGTTCTTC. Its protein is CSAQGQAYNEQFF.

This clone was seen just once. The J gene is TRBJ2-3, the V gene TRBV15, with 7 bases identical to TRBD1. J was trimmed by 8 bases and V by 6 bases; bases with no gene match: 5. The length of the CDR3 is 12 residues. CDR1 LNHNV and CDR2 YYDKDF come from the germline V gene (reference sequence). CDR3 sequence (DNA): TGTGCCACCAGTTTAGCAGGGGGTACGCAGTATTTT. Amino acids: CATSLAGGTQYF.

The CDR3 region is CASSGLRAYEQYF. CDR3 bases: TGTGCCAGCAGTGGTCTCAGGGCCTACGAGCAGTACTTC. The rearrangement uses TRBV28 and TRBJ2-7; maybe TRBD1 (5 bases). The CDR3 totals 13 residues. Germline assignment: CDR1 MDHEN and CDR2 SYDVKM. Trimming stripped 5 bases from V and 2 bases from J, with 10 bases between.

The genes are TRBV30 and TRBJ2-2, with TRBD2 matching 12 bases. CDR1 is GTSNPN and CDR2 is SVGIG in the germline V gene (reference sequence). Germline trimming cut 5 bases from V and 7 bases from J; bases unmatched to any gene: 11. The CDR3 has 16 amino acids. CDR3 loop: CAWVLLAGGHGGELFF. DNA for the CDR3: TGTGCCTGGGTCCTCCTAGCGGGGGGGCATGGCGGGGAGCTGTTTTTT.

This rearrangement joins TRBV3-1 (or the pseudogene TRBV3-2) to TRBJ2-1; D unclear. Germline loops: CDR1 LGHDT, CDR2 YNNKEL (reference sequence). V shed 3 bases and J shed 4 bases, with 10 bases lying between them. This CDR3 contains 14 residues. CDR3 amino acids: CASSHPVVYNEQFF. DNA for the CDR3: TGTGCCAGCAGCCATCCGGTAGTATACAATGAGCAGTTCTTC.

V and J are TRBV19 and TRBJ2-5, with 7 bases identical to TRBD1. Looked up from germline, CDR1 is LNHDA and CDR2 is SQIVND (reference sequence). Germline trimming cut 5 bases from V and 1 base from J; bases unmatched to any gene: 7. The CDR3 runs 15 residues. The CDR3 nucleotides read TGTGCCAGTAGTCCCCGACAGGGCCCCCAAGAGACCCAGTACTTC. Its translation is CASSPRQGPQETQYF.